This T cell receptor (beta chain) was retrieved from a study of control samples from healthy donors and cancer patients. Trimming removed 3 bases at V and 7 bases at J, with 10 bases between. The CDR3 runs to 12 residues. Measured with immunoSEQ multiplex PCR; TCRdb has only the in-frame clones, and not every one. The data hold about 130,000 clones, with 85% to 95% observed a single time. The specimen was PBMCs. This chain links TRBV12-3 or TRBV12-4 with TRBJ2-7; tentatively, D is TRBD1 (6 bases). The sequence came from a man older than 75 with head and neck cancer. This CDR3 reads CASSFGGGEQYF. In nucleotides, the CDR3 is TGTGCCAGCAGTTTTGGGGGCGGGGAGCAGTACTTC.